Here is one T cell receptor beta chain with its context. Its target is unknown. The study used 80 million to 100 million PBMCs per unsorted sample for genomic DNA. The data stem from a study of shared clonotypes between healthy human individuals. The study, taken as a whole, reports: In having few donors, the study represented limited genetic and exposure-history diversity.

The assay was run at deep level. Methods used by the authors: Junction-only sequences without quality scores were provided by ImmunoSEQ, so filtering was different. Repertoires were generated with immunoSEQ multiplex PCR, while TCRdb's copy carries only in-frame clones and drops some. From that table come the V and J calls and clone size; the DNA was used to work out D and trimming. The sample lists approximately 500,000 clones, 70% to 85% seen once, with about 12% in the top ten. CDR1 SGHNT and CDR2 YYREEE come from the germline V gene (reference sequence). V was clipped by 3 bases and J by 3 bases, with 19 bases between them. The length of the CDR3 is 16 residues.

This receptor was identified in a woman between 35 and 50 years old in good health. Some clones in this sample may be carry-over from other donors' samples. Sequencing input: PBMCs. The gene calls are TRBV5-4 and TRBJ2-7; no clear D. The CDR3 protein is CASSSTPISSSYEQYF. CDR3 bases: TGTGCCAGCAGCTCTACCCCGATTAGTAGCAGCTACGAGCAGTACTTC.